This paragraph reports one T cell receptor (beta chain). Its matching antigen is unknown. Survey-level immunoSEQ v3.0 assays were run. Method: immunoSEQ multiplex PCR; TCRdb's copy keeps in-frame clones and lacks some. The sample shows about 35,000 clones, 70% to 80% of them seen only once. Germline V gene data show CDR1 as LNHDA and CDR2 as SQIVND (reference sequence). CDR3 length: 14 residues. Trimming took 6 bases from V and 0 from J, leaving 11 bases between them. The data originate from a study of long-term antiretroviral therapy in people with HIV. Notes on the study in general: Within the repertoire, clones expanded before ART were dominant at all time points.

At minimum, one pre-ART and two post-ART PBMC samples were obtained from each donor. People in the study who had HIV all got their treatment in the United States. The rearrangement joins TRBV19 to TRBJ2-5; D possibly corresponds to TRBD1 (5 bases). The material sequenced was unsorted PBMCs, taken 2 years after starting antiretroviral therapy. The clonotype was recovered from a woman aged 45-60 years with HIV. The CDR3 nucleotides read TGTGCCAGTAGCCCAGGGCAGTACCAAGAGACCCAGTACTTC. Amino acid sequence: CASSPGQYQETQYF.